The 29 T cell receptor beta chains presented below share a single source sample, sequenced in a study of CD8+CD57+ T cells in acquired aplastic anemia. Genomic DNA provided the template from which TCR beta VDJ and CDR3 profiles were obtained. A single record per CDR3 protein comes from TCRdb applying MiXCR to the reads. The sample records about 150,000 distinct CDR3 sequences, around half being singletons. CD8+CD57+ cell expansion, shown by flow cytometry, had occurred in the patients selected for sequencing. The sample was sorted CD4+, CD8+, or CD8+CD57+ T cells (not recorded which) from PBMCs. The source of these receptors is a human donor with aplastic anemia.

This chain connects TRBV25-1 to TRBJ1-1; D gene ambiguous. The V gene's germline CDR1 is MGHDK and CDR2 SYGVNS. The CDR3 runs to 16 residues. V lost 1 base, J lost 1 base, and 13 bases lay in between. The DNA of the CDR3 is TGTGCCAGCAGTGAATTAGGGATCCGCGGGAACACTGAAGCTTTCTTT. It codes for CASSELGIRGNTEAFF.

The CDR3 DNA is TGTGCCACCAGCAGGCCCGGGACAGGACCTTACGAGCAGTACTTC. Its translation: CATSRPGTGPYEQYF. The chain has TRBV15 and TRBJ2-7; 8 bases are a match to TRBD1. This CDR3 is 15 amino acids long. Germline CDR1 and CDR2: LNHNV and YYDKDF (reference sequence). V shed 3 bases and J 4 bases; nucleotides not matched to a gene: 8.

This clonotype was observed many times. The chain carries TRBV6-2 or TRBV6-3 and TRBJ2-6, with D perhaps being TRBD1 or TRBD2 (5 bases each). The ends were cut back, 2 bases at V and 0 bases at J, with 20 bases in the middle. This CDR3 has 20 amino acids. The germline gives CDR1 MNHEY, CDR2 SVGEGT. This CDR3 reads CASSYRPGRGPSSGANVLTF. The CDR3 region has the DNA TGTGCCAGCAGTTACCGGCCCGGCCGGGGCCCGAGCTCTGGGGCCAACGTCCTGACTTTC.

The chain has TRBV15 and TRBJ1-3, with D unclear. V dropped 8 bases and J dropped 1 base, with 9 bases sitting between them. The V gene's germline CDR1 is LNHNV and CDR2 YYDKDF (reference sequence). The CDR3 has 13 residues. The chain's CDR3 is CATRSPSGNTIYF. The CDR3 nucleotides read TGTGCCACCCGTAGCCCATCTGGAAACACCATATATTTT.

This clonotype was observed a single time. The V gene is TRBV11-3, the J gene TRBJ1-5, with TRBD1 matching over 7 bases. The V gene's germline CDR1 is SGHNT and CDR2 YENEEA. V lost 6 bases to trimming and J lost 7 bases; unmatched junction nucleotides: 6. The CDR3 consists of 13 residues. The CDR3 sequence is CASRGQFGQPQHF. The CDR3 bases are TGTGCCAGCAGGGGACAGTTCGGGCAGCCCCAGCATTTT.

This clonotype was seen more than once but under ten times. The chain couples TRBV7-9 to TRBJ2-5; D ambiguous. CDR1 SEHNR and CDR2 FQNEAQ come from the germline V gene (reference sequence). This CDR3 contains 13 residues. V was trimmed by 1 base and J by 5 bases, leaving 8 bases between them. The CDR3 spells CASSLGVRETQYF. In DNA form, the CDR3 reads TGTGCCAGCAGCTTAGGGGTGCGGGAGACCCAGTACTTC.

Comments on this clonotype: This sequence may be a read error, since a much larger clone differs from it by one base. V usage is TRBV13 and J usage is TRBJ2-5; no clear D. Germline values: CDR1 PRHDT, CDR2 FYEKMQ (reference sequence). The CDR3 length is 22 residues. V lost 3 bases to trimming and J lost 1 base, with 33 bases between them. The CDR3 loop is CASSLTHVGNELTTWAQETQYF. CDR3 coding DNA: TGTGCCAGCAGCTTGACCCACGTGGGGAATGAACTTACTACCTGGGCCCAAGAGACCCAGTACTTC.

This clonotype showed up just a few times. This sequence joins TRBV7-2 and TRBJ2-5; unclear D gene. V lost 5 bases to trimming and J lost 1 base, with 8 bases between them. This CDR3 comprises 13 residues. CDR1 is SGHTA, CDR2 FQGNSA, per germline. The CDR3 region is CASSPRTQETQYF. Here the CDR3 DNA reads TGTGCCAGCAGCCCCAGAACCCAAGAGACCCAGTACTTC.

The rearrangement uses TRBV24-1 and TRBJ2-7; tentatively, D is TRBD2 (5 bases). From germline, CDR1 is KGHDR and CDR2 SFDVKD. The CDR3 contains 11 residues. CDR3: CAPSDSVEQYF. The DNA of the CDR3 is TGTGCTCCCAGTGATAGCGTCGAGCAGTACTTC.

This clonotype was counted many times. The CDR3 DNA reads TGTGCCAGCAGCTCGCGGCAGGGGGTATCGTATGGCTACACCTTC. It specifies CASSSRQGVSYGYTF. The chain recombines TRBV13 with TRBJ1-2; 7 positions agree with TRBD1. Germline trimming cut 4 bases from V and 5 bases from J; bases unmatched to any gene: 10. Germline V lookup: CDR1 PRHDT, CDR2 FYEKMQ (reference sequence). CDR3 length: 15 amino acids.

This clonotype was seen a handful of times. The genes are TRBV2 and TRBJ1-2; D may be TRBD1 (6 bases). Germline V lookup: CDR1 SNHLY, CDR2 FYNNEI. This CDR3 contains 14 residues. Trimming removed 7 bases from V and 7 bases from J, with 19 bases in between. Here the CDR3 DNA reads TGTGCCAGCAACACAGGGACCGGCGCTTTTGGCTACACCTTC. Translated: CASNTGTGAFGYTF.

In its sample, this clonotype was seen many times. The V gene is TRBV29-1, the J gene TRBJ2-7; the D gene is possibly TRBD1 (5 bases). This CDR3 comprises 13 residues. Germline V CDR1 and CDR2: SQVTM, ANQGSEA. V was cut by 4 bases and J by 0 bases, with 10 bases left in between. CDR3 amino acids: CSVGQLSSYEQYF. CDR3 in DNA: TGCAGCGTTGGACAGTTAAGCTCCTACGAGCAGTACTTC.

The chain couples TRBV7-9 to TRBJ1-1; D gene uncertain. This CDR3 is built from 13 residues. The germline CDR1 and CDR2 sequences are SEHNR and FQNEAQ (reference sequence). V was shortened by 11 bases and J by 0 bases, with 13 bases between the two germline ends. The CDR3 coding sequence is TGTGCCGCCGCGAGGAGTCTGAACACTGAAGCTTTCTTT. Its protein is CAAARSLNTEAFF. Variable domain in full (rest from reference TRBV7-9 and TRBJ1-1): DTGVSQNPRHKITKRGQNVTFRCDPISEHNRLYWYRQTLGQGPEFLTYFQNEAQLEKSRLLSDRFSAERPKGSFSTLEIQRTEQGDSAMYLCAAARSLNTEAFFGQGTRLTVV.

CDR3 bases: TGCAGCCCTCAGTCCCCTTCGACAGATACGCAGTATTTT. Encoded protein: CSPQSPSTDTQYF. This chain connects TRBV20-1 to TRBJ2-3; the D is unclear. This CDR3 has 13 residues. CDR1 is DFQATT, CDR2 SNEGSKA, per germline (reference sequence).

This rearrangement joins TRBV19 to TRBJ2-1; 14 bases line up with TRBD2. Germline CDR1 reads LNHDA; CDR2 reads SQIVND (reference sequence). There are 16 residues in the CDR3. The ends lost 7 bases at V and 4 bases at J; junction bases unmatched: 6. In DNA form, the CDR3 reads TGTGCCAGTATTGGGACTAGCGGGGGCGAATACAATGAGCAGTTCTTC. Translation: CASIGTSGGEYNEQFF.

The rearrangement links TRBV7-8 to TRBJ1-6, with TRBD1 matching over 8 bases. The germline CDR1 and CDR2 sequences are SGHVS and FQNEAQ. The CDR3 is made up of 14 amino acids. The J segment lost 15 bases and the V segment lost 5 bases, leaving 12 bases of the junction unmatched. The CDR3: CASSLPGQVKYLHF. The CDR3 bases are TGTGCCAGCAGCCTCCCGGGACAGGTTAAGTACCTCCACTTT.

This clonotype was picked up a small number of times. CDR3 DNA: TGTGCCAGCAGCTTAGCGATCGATGAGCAGTTCTTC. Translating it yields CASSLAIDEQFF. The chain combines TRBV7-8 with TRBJ2-1; D remains ambiguous. V shed 0 bases and J shed 8 bases, with 5 bases lying between them. Germline V gene lookup returns CDR1 SGHVS and CDR2 FQNEAQ. The CDR3 contains 12 residues.

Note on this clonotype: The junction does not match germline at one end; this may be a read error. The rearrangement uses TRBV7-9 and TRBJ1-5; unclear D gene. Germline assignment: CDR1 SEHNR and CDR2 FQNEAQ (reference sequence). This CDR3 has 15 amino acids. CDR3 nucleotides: TGCGCCAGCAGCCCCAAACCAGATAGCAATCAGCCCCAGCATTTT. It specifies CASSPKPDSNQPQHF.

The CDR3 DNA follows: TGTGCCAGTAGGGAGGAGGGCCAAAAGGGCACTGAAGCTTTCTTT. Protein product: CASREEGQKGTEAFF. The gene calls are TRBV19 and TRBJ1-1; D gene ambiguous. Trimming took 6 bases from V and 4 from J, leaving 18 bases between them. Germline V gene sequence: CDR1 LNHDA, CDR2 SQIVND (reference sequence). This CDR3 has 15 amino acids.

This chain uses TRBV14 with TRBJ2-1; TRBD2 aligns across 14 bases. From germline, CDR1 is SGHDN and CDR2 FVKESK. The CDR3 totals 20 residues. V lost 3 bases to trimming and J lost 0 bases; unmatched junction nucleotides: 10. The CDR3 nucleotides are TGTGCCAGCAGCCATCCGGCCGGACTAGCGGGGGGCCACTCCTACAATGAGCAGTTCTTC. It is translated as CASSHPAGLAGGHSYNEQFF.

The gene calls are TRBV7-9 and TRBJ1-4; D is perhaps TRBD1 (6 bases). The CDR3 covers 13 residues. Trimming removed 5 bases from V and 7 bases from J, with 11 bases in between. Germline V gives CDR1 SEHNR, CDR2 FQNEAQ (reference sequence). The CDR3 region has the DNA TGTGCCAGCAGCCCCCAACAGGGTGAAAAACTGTTTTTT. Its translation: CASSPQQGEKLFF.

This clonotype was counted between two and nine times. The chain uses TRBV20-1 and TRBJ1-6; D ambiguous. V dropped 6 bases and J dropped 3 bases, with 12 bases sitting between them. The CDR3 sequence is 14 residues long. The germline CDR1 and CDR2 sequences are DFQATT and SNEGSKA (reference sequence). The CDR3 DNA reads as TGCAGTGCGGGTCAGGAGAGCTATAATTCACCCCTCCACTTT. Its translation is CSAGQESYNSPLHF.

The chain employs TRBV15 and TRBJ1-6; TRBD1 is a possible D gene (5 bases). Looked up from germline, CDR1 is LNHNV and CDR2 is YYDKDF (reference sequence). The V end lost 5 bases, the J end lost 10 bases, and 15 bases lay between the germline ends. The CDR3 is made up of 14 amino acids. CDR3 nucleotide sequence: TGTGCCACCAGCTGGGGGGGAGAGGGATCACCCCTCCACTTT. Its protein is CATSWGGEGSPLHF. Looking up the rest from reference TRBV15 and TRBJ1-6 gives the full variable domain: DAMVIQNPRYQVTQFGKPVTLSCSQTLNHNVMYWYQQKSSQAPKLLFHYYDKDFNNEADTPDNFQSRRPNTSFCFLDIRSPGLGDTAMYLCATSWGGEGSPLHFGNGTRLTVT.

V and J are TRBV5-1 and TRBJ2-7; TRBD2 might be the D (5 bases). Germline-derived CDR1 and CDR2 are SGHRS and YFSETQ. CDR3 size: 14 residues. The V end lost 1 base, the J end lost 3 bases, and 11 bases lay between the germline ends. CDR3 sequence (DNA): TGCGCCAGCAGCTTGAGGAGCGGAGGCTACGAGCAGTACTTC. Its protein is CASSLRSGGYEQYF. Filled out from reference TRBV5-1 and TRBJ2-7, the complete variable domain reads KAGVTQTPRYLIKTRGQQVTLSCSPISGHRSVSWYQQTPGQGLQFLFEYFSETQRNKGNFPGRFSGRQFSNSRSEMNVSTLELGDSALYLCASSLRSGGYEQYFGPGTRLTVT.

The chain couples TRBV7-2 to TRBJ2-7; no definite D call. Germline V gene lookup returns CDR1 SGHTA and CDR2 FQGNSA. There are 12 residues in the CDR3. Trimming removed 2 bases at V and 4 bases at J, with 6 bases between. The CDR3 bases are TGTGCCAGCAGCTTAATACCTTACGAGCAGTACTTC. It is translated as CASSLIPYEQYF.

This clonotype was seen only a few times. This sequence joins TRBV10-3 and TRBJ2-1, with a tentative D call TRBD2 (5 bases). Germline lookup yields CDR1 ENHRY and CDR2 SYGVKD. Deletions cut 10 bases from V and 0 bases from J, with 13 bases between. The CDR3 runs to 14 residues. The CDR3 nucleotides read TGTGCCACCGCGCACGGGAACTCCTACAATGAGCAGTTCTTC. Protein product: CATAHGNSYNEQFF.

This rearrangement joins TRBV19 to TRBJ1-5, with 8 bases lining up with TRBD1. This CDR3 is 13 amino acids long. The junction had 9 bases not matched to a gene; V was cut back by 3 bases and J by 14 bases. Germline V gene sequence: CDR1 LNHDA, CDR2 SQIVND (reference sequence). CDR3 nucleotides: TGTGCCAGTAGTATCTCAGGGGGCGAAGACGAGCATTTT. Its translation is CASSISGGEDEHF.

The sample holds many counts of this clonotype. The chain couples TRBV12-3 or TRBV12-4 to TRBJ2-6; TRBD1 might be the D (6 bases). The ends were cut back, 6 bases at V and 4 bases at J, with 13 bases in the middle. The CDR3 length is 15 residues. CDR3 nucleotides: TGTGCCAGCAGCACACAGGGATACGGGGCCAACGTCCTGACTTTC. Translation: CASSTQGYGANVLTF.

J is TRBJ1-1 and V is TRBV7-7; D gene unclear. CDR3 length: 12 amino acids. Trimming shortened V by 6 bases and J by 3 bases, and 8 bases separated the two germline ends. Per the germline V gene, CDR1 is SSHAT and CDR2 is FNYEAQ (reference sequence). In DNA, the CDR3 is TGTGCCAGCAGTACCCGGGACACTGAAGCTTTCTTT. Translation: CASSTRDTEAFF. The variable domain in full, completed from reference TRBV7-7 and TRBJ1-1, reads GAGVSQSPRYKVTKRGQDVTLRCDPISSHATLYWYQQALGQGPEFLTYFNYEAQPDKSGLPSDRFSAERPEGSISTLTIQRTEQRDSAMYRCASSTRDTEAFFGQGTRLTVV.